The sequence of this T cell receptor (beta chain) was determined in a study of early T cells in non-severe SARS-CoV-2 infection. There are 16 residues in the CDR3. The V end was cut by 4 bases, the J end by 0 bases, with 12 bases between. Germline V CDR1 and CDR2: KGHDR, SFDVKD. TCRdb recomputed calls from the 5' RACE reads with MiXCR, one row per CDR3 protein. Of around 76,000 distinct CDR3 sequences detected, about 14% appear once; the ten largest clones hold approximately 4%. V usage is TRBV24-1 and J usage is TRBJ2-1; the D is unclear. The material sequenced was whole blood, taken at baseline. This clonotype originated in an adult who was a healthcare worker with PCR-confirmed SARS-CoV-2 infection or an uninfected control (not recorded which). CDR3 protein: CATSDNAASSYNEQFF. The CDR3 bases are TGTGCCACCAGTGACAACGCGGCGAGCTCCTACAATGAGCAGTTCTTC.